These T cell receptor beta chains were read from a single sample in a study of T cell repertoires in cytomegalovirus infection. In TCRdb, the reads were re-called with MiXCR into one record per CDR3 protein. The data contain about 890,000 distinct CDR3 sequences, around 32% of them seen just once; the ten biggest clones take up around 15%. Their antigens are not known. The sample consisted of cultured CD8+ T cells from PBMCs, taken from culture after CMV antigen stimulation. The origin of the receptors is a human donor in good health (CMV status not recorded). Some clones in this sample may be carry-over from other donors' samples. Both conserved end residues are part of each CDR3. D genes are given only for firm matches. The listing skips clone size in some rows; elsewhere it reads once, few, many or a size class.

j_gene: TRBJ1-2; len: 15; abundance: -; v_gene: TRBV4-1; d_gene: -; CDR3aa: CASSQRRTTNYGYTF; CDR3nt: TGCGCCAGCAGCCAGAGAAGAACCACTAACTATGGCTACACCTTC
j_gene: TRBJ2-1; len: 15; abundance: -; v_gene: TRBV4-3; d_gene: -; CDR3aa: CASSWRATSYNEQFF; CDR3nt: TGCGCCAGCAGCTGGAGGGCGACTTCCTACAATGAGCAGTTCTTC
j_gene: TRBJ2-1; len: 16; abundance: -; v_gene: TRBV9; d_gene: TRBD1; CDR3aa: CASSAGTGEYYNEQFF; CDR3nt: TGTGCCAGCAGCGCGGGGACAGGGGAATACTACAATGAGCAGTTCTTC
j_gene: TRBJ2-6; len: 15; abundance: once; v_gene: TRBV19; d_gene: TRBD1; CDR3aa: CASSSGDSGANVLTF; CDR3nt: TGTGCCAGTAGTTCCGGGGACAGTGGGGCCAACGTCCTGACTTTC
j_gene: TRBJ2-1; len: 15; abundance: -; v_gene: TRBV6-5; d_gene: TRBD2; CDR3aa: CASSRTSGGNDEQFF; CDR3nt: TGTGCCAGCAGCCGAACTAGCGGGGGTAATGATGAGCAGTTCTTC
j_gene: TRBJ1-1; len: 15; abundance: -; v_gene: TRBV5-3; d_gene: -; CDR3aa: CASSFSSGMNTEAFF; CDR3nt: TGTGCCAGCAGCTTCTCTTCCGGAATGAACACTGAAGCTTTCTTT
j_gene: TRBJ2-1; len: 14; abundance: -; v_gene: TRBV27; d_gene: -; CDR3aa: CASSRGAEYNEQFF; CDR3nt: TGTGCCAGCAGTCGGGGGGCGGAATACAATGAGCAGTTCTTC
j_gene: TRBJ2-1; len: 17; abundance: -; v_gene: TRBV14; d_gene: TRBD2; CDR3aa: CASSQDTLAGISNEQFF; CDR3nt: TGTGCCAGCAGCCAAGACACACTAGCGGGGATATCCAATGAGCAGTTCTTC
j_gene: TRBJ1-6; len: 15; abundance: -; v_gene: TRBV20-1; d_gene: -; CDR3aa: CSVALPGRGDSPLHF; CDR3nt: TGCAGTGTAGCCCTCCCGGGACGAGGTGATTCACCCCTCCACTTT
j_gene: TRBJ2-3; len: 15; abundance: -; v_gene: TRBV13; d_gene: -; CDR3aa: CASSPDGGRADTQYF; CDR3nt: TGTGCCAGCAGCCCGGACGGGGGAAGGGCAGATACGCAGTATTTT
j_gene: TRBJ2-1; len: 17; abundance: few; v_gene: TRBV6-2/TRBV6-3; d_gene: TRBD2; CDR3aa: CASTPTSGFFSYNEQFF; CDR3nt: TGTGCCAGCACCCCGACTAGCGGTTTTTTCTCCTACAATGAGCAGTTCTTC
j_gene: TRBJ2-1; len: 14; abundance: few; v_gene: TRBV4-1; d_gene: -; CDR3aa: CASSQDVLEREQFF; CDR3nt: TGCGCCAGCAGCCAAGATGTCCTAGAGCGGGAGCAGTTCTTC
j_gene: TRBJ2-1; len: 13; abundance: -; v_gene: TRBV7-4; d_gene: -; CDR3aa: CASTGKAYNEQFF; CDR3nt: TGTGCCAGCACCGGGAAGGCCTACAATGAGCAGTTCTTC
j_gene: TRBJ2-1; len: 15; abundance: -; v_gene: TRBV27; d_gene: -; CDR3aa: CASSLSPGSKNEQFF; CDR3nt: TGTGCCAGCAGTTTATCCCCCGGGTCAAAAAATGAGCAGTTCTTC
j_gene: TRBJ2-3; len: 12; abundance: -; v_gene: TRBV5-1; d_gene: -; CDR3aa: CASSLEWDTQYF; CDR3nt: TGCGCCAGCAGTTTGGAATGGGATACGCAGTATTTT
j_gene: TRBJ1-1; len: 13; abundance: many; v_gene: TRBV12-3/TRBV12-4; d_gene: -; CDR3aa: CASRPNMNTEAFF; CDR3nt: TGTGCCAGCAGACCGAATATGAACACTGAAGCTTTCTTT
j_gene: TRBJ1-2; len: 15; abundance: -; v_gene: TRBV2; d_gene: TRBD1; CDR3aa: CASSEKPGGYYGYTF; CDR3nt: TGTGCCAGCAGTGAAAAGCCAGGGGGCTACTATGGCTACACCTTC
j_gene: TRBJ2-3; len: 15; abundance: few; v_gene: TRBV27; d_gene: -; CDR3aa: CASSLAAGSPDTQYF; CDR3nt: TGTGCCAGCAGTTTAGCTGCAGGGTCGCCAGATACGCAGTATTTT
j_gene: TRBJ2-7; len: 12; abundance: few; v_gene: TRBV7-9; d_gene: -; CDR3aa: CASSPHHNEQYF; CDR3nt: TGTGCCAGCAGCCCTCATCACAACGAGCAGTACTTC
j_gene: TRBJ1-2; len: 15; abundance: -; v_gene: TRBV12-3/TRBV12-4; d_gene: -; CDR3aa: CASSFVYEENYGYTF; CDR3nt: TGTGCCAGCAGTTTCGTCTATGAGGAAAACTATGGCTACACCTTC